This TCR beta chain was sequenced in a study of human T cells and chemical hapten exposure. Study-wide results and limits: Counts of TCRs above 1 in 1000 frequency stayed unchanged with DPC sensitization.

Comment on this clonotype: The antigen is undetermined.

Total RNA was extracted from unfractionated whole blood. With V trimmed by 6 bases and J by 2 bases, 3 bases remained unmatched. CDR1 is PRHDT and CDR2 is FYEKMQ in the germline V gene (reference sequence). There are 13 residues in the CDR3. Authors' analysis steps: The number of TCRs in each sample had a median of approximately 93,000 and spanned roughly 23,224 to 700,000. TCRdb reprocessed the 5' RACE reads with MiXCR, giving one entry per CDR3 protein. These V and J calls rely on TCRdb rather than the paper's analysis. The sample includes roughly 120,000 distinct CDR3 sequences, approximately 19% of them seen just once.

The receptor was isolated from a human donor in good health. This chain joins TRBV13 and TRBJ1-2; 7 nucleotides line up with TRBD1. The CDR3 loop is CASRSTGNYGYTF. The CDR3 DNA reads TGTGCCAGCAGGTCGACAGGGAACTATGGCTACACCTTC.